These 8 T cell receptor beta chains came from one sample sequenced in a study of control samples from healthy donors and cancer patients. This table comes from immunoSEQ multiplex PCR, and its TCRdb copy is limited to in-frame clones, with some not included. The sample shows about 120,000 clones, about 92% of them seen only once. The sample was PBMCs. The origin of the receptors is an elderly man with head and neck cancer.

The chain recombines TRBV6-5 with TRBJ2-2; perhaps TRBD1 as D (5 bases). This CDR3 has 14 amino acids. Germline lookup yields CDR1 MNHEY and CDR2 SVGAGI. Trimming pared 2 bases from V and 6 bases from J, leaving 10 bases between. CDR3 sequence: CASSYRGPAGELFF. The DNA for the CDR3 is TGTGCCAGCAGTTACAGGGGCCCAGCCGGGGAGCTGTTTTTT.

The chain couples TRBV7-2 to TRBJ1-1; D is possibly TRBD1 (5 bases). Germline V gene data show CDR1 as SGHTA and CDR2 as FQGNSA. With 1 base removed from V and 6 bases from J, the gap between germline ends came to 12 bases. This CDR3 spans 14 amino acids. CDR3 DNA: TGTGCCAGCAGCTTAGGAGGGGTCGTGCCTGAAGCTTTCTTT. The encoded protein is CASSLGGVVPEAFF. Combining the CDR3 with reference TRBV7-2 and TRBJ1-1 gives the whole variable domain GAGVSQSPSNKVTEKGKDVELRCDPISGHTALYWYRQSLGQGLEFLIYFQGNSAPDKSGLPSDRFSAERTGGSVSTLTIQRTQQEDSAVYLCASSLGGVVPEAFFGQGTRLTVV.

The CDR3 DNA reads as TGTGCCAGCAGTCCTCCGGGGGCCGGGGTGCTTAAGTATGGCTACACCTTC. Amino acids: CASSPPGAGVLKYGYTF. The chain combines TRBV27 with TRBJ1-2; perhaps TRBD1 as D (6 bases). Deletions cut 5 bases from V and 5 bases from J, with 24 bases between. In germline, CDR1 is MNHEY, CDR2 SMNVEV (reference sequence). There are 17 residues in the CDR3.

This chain connects TRBV18 to TRBJ1-3; D is undetermined. The V gene lost 0 bases and the J gene lost 0 bases, with 12 bases spanning the gap. Looked up from germline, CDR1 is KGHSH and CDR2 is LQKENI. The CDR3 covers 17 residues. CDR3 in amino acids: CASSPPNRIASGNTIYF. DNA for the CDR3: TGTGCCAGCTCACCACCGAATCGGATAGCCTCTGGAAACACCATATATTTT.

The V gene is TRBV11-2, the J gene TRBJ2-7; D possibly corresponds to TRBD1 (6 bases). Germline V CDR1 and CDR2: SGHAT, FQNNGV. This CDR3 has 14 amino acids. V lost 1 base and J 2 bases, leaving 9 bases between the germline ends. The CDR3 is CASSLGGPTYEQYF. The CDR3 DNA follows: TGTGCCAGCAGCTTAGGGGGGCCAACCTACGAGCAGTACTTC. The full variable domain, with the rest looked up from reference TRBV11-2 and TRBJ2-7, is EAGVAQSPRYKIIEKRQSVAFWCNPISGHATLYWYQQILGQGPKLLIQFQNNGVVDDSQLPKDRFSAERLKGVDSTLKIQPAKLEDSAVYLCASSLGGPTYEQYFGPGTRLTVT.

The rearrangement uses TRBV27 and TRBJ2-1; D gene ambiguous. The CDR3 runs 13 residues. Germline loops: CDR1 MNHEY, CDR2 SMNVEV (reference sequence). The V end was cut by 4 bases, the J end by 5 bases, with 9 bases between. DNA of the CDR3: TGTGCCAGCAGTTCCCCCGGCAACAATGAGCAGTTCTTC. This translates into CASSSPGNNEQFF.

This chain uses TRBV12-5 with TRBJ1-1; tentatively, D is TRBD1 (5 bases). Germline lookup yields CDR1 LGHNT and CDR2 FRNRAP. With 0 bases removed from V and 2 bases from J, the gap between germline ends came to 10 bases. This CDR3 is built from 15 residues. The CDR3 sequence: CASGLVPGLNTEAFF. The CDR3 DNA reads as TGTGCTAGTGGTTTGGTCCCAGGGCTCAACACTGAAGCTTTCTTT.

This sequence joins TRBV15 and TRBJ1-3, with unresolved D. Germline V CDR1 and CDR2: LNHNV, YYDKDF (reference sequence). The CDR3 totals 15 residues. V lost 0 bases and J lost 0, with 6 bases in between. The CDR3 sequence: CATSRDVASGNTIYF. Here the CDR3 DNA reads TGTGCCACCAGCAGAGATGTGGCCTCTGGAAACACCATATATTTT.